What follows are 4 T cell receptor beta chains derived from one specimen sequenced in a study of shared clonotypes between healthy human individuals. Profiling relied on immunoSEQ multiplex PCR, and the TCRdb table lists in-frame clones only, not all of them. This sample has approximately 530,000 clones; 95% to 97% occur once, and the top ten carry under 0.06%. The specimen sequenced was naive CD4+ T cells sorted from blood. Described subset: CD45RA+ positively selected. The source of these receptors is a woman aged 25 to 39 in good health.

This sequence joins TRBV19 and TRBJ2-1; 14 bases match TRBD2. V lost 1 base, J lost 6 bases, and 5 bases stayed unmatched. There are 17 residues in the CDR3. Germline V gene data show CDR1 as LNHDA and CDR2 as SQIVND (reference sequence). This CDR3 is CASSIGLTSGRVNEQFF. In DNA form, the CDR3 reads TGTGCCAGTAGTATAGGGCTGACTAGCGGGAGGGTCAATGAGCAGTTCTTC.

CDR3 sequence reads: CASSGLPHTEAFF. The CDR3 coding sequence is TGTGCCAGCAGTGGTCTTCCCCACACTGAAGCTTTCTTT. The chain is built from TRBV2 and TRBJ1-1; no reliable D call. The CDR3 is 13 amino acids. The germline V gene encodes CDR1 SNHLY and CDR2 FYNNEI. V lost 4 bases and J lost 3, with 9 bases in between.

This chain uses TRBV11-2 with TRBJ1-2; D is possibly TRBD1 (6 bases). V lost 1 base and J lost 0, with 12 bases in between. CDR1 is SGHAT, CDR2 FQNNGV, per germline. The CDR3 is 16 residues long. CDR3 bases: TGTGCCAGCAGCTTAGTCAACAGGGTAGCTAACTATGGCTACACCTTC. It is translated as CASSLVNRVANYGYTF.

V usage is TRBV30 and J usage is TRBJ2-2; 9 bases match TRBD2. The CDR3 extends over 15 amino acids. Germline trimming cut 4 bases from V and 5 bases from J; bases unmatched to any gene: 8. The germline V gene encodes CDR1 GTSNPN and CDR2 SVGIG (reference sequence). The CDR3 DNA reads as TGTGCCTGGACCTTAGCGGGAGTTAAGACCGGGGAGCTGTTTTTT. Translated: CAWTLAGVKTGELFF.